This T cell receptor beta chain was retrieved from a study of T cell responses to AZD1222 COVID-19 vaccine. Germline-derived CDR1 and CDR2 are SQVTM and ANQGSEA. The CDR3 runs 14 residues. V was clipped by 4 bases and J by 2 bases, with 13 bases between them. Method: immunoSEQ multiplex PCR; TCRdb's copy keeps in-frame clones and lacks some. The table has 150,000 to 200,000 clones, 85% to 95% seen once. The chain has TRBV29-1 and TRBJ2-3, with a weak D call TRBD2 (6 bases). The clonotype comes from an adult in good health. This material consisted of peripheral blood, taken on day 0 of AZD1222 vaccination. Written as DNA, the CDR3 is TGCAGCGTTGTCCGGGACTTCAACACAGATACGCAGTATTTT. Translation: CSVVRDFNTDTQYF.